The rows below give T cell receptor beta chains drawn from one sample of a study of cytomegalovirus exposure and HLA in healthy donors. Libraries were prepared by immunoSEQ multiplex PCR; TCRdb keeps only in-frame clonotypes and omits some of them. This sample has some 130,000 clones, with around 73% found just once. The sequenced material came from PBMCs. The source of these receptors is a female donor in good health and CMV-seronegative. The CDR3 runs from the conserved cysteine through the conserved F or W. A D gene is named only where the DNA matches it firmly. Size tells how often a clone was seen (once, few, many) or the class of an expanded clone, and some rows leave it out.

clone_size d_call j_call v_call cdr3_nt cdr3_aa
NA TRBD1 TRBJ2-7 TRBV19 TGTGCCAGTCGACGACAGGGGGCTTACGAGCAGTACTTC CASRRQGAYEQYF
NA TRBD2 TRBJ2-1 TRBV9 TGTGCCAGCAGCGTAGGGACGGGACTAGCGGATCCGACCGGGGGGGAGCAGTTCTTC CASSVGTGLADPTGGEQFF
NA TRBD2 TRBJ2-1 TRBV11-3 TGTGCCAGCAGCTTCGGGGGGGTTTACAATGAGCAGTTCTTC CASSFGGVYNEQFF
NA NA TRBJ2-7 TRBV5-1 TGCGCCAGCAGCTTGAACAGGGCCTACGAGCAGTACTTC CASSLNRAYEQYF
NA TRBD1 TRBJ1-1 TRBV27 TGTGCCAGCAGTTGGGACAGGGCCACTGAAGCTTTCTTT CASSWDRATEAFF
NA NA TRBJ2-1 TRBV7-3 TGTGCCAGCAGCCTCGCGGACTCCTACAATGAGCAGTTCTTC CASSLADSYNEQFF
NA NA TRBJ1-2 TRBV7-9 TGTGCCAGCAGCTCCGGCGGGAACTATGGCTACACCTTC CASSSGGNYGYTF
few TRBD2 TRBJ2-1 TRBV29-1 TGCAGCGTCATGGGCGGGAGCTCCTACAATGAGCAGTTCTTC CSVMGGSSYNEQFF
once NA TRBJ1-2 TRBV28 TGTGCCAGCAGTTTAGTGGGGGCCTTCCACACCTTC CASSLVGAFHTF
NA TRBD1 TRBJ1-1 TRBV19 TGTGCCACTCTTGCGGACTCCGGGACAGGAGCTGAAGCTTTCTTT CATLADSGTGAEAFF
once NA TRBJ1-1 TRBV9 TGTGCCAGTAGTATCGGACACCAGAACACTGAAGCTTTCTTT CASSIGHQNTEAFF
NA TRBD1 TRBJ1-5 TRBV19 TGTGCCAGTACTCAGGGGTGGGGACAGGGTTCTACGGGGAATCAGCCCCAGCATTTT CASTQGWGQGSTGNQPQHF
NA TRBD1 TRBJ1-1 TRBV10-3 TGTGCCATCAGTGTTACAGGGGGCTCCAGGGACACTGAAGCTTTCTTT CAISVTGGSRDTEAFF
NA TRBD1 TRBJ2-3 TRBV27 TGTGCCAGCAGTTCCGTAGGGACAGGGGCCCAGAGAGATACGCAGTATTTT CASSSVGTGAQRDTQYF
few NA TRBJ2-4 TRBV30 TGTGCCTGGAGTGTATTTGGCACCCGAAACATTCAGTACTTC CAWSVFGTRNIQYF
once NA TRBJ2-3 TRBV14 TGTGCCAGCAGCCTTCGACAGAGCACAGATACGCAGTATTTT CASSLRQSTDTQYF
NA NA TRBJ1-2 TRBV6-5 TGTGCCAGCAGTTACGGCACAACTAACTATGGCTACACCTTC CASSYGTTNYGYTF
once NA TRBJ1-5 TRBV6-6 TGTGCCAGCAGTTCCACGGGGAATCAGCCCCAGCATTTT CASSSTGNQPQHF
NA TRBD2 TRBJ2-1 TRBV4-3 TGCGCCAGCAGCCAAGAATCAGGACTAGCGGGGTACAATGAGCAGTTCTTC CASSQESGLAGYNEQFF
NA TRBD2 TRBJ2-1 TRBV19 TGTGCCAGTGGGGACTACCTAAGCTCCTACAATGAGCAGTTCTTC CASGDYLSSYNEQFF
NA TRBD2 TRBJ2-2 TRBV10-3 TGTGCCATCAGTGCGGCGCCGACTAGCGGGAGAGTTCCTATCAACACCGGGGAGCTGTTTTTT CAISAAPTSGRVPINTGELFF
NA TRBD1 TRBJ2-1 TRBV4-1 TGCGCCAGCAGCCAGTGGGACAGGGGGCAATATGAGCAGTTCTTC CASSQWDRGQYEQFF
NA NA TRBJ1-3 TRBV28 TGTGCCAGCAGTTTATATGGAAACGTGGGGCAATTTGGAAACACCATATATTTT CASSLYGNVGQFGNTIYF
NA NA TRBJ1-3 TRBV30 TGTGCCTGGACCCGGACAGATAACTCTGGAAACACCATATATTTT CAWTRTDNSGNTIYF
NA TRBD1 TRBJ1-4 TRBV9 TGTGCCAGCAGCGTAGCAGGGGGCGAAAAACTGTTTTTT CASSVAGGEKLFF
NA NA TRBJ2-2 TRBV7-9 TGTGCCAGCAGCCCCTTAGGCTGGCTAGCCGGGGAGCTGTTTTTT CASSPLGWLAGELFF
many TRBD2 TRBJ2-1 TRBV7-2 TGTGCCAGCAGCCCTTCACGGGCGGGAGGGAGTGAGTACAATGAGCAGTTCTTC CASSPSRAGGSEYNEQFF
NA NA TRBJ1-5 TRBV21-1 TGTGCCAGCAGCAACAGGGGGTCGGTTCAGCCCCAGCATTTT CASSNRGSVQPQHF
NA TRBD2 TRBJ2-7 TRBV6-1 TGTGCCAGCAGTGAGGGATGGGCTAGCGGATCCTACGAGCAGTACTTC CASSEGWASGSYEQYF
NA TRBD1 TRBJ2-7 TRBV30 TGTGCCTGGAGGACAGGGGTTTACGAGCAGTACTTC CAWRTGVYEQYF
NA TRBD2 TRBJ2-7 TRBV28 TGTGCCAGCAGTTTAGGGGGACTAGCGGGAATAGGCGAGCAGTACTTC CASSLGGLAGIGEQYF
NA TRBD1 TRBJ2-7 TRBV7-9 TGTGCCAGCAGCCAGGACGTGGACAGGGGGGTAGAGAACTTC CASSQDVDRGVENF
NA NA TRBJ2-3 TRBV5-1 TGCGCCAGCAGCTCGAATCAGGGGGATACGCAGTATTTT CASSSNQGDTQYF
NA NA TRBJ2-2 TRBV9 TGTGCCAGCAGCGTACACCGAGCGGAGAACACCGGGGAGCTGTTTTTT CASSVHRAENTGELFF
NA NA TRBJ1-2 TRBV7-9 TGTGCCAGCAGCTTAGCCGGACTCTATGGCTACACCTTC CASSLAGLYGYTF
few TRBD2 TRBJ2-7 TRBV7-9 TGTGCCAGCAGCTTAGTAATTCGTGGGCGGGGGGGACGAGTAGGCGAGCAGTACTTC CASSLVIRGRGGRVGEQYF
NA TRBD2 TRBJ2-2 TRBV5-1 TGCGCCAGCAGCTCGGGACTAGCAACCGGGGAGCTGTTTTTT CASSSGLATGELFF